This is a list of T cell receptor beta chains from one sample in a study of blood T cell repertoires in COVID-19. The table came from immunoSEQ multiplex PCR; TCRdb's copy has only in-frame clones and leaves some out. In the table there are 67,000 or so clones, about 80% of which are singletons. Sequenced sample: peripheral blood. The receptors stem from a woman aged 70 to 79 with acute or convalescent COVID-19. The CDR3 runs from the conserved cysteine through the conserved F or W. The D gene is left open where the match is weak. Rows give clone size only sometimes, using once, few, many, or a class for an expanded clone.

j_call,v_call,cdr3_length,d_call,clone_size,cdr3_aa,cdr3_nt
TRBJ2-1,TRBV6-4,15,TRBD2,.,CASRLREGRNNEQFF,TGTGCCAGCAGGCTGCGGGAGGGCCGGAACAATGAGCAGTTCTTC
TRBJ2-1,TRBV28,15,TRBD2,.,CASRSPAGGRNEQFF,TGTGCCAGCAGGTCGCCGGCGGGAGGAAGGAATGAGCAGTTCTTC
TRBJ2-2,TRBV19,17,TRBD1,.,CASKKQGTPTNTGELFF,TGTGCCAGCAAAAAACAGGGGACACCCACGAACACCGGGGAGCTGTTTTTT
TRBJ1-5,TRBV27,16,.,.,CASSSTDSLGNQPQHF,TGTGCCAGCAGTTCCACGGACAGTTTGGGCAATCAGCCCCAGCATTTT
TRBJ2-5,TRBV28,13,.,.,CASSPWREETQYF,TGTGCCAGCAGCCCCTGGAGGGAAGAGACCCAGTACTTC
TRBJ1-3,TRBV6-6,17,TRBD1,.,CASSLDPRQGARNTIYF,TGTGCCAGCAGTCTCGACCCCAGACAGGGGGCAAGAAACACCATATATTTT
TRBJ2-1,TRBV9,15,TRBD1,once,CASSSDRASYNEQFF,TGTGCCAGCAGTTCGGACAGGGCATCCTACAATGAGCAGTTCTTC
TRBJ1-1,TRBV19,15,.,few,CASSIGSRRDTEAFF,TGTGCCAGTAGTATCGGTTCAAGGAGGGACACTGAAGCTTTCTTT
TRBJ1-2,TRBV6-5,14,TRBD1,.,CASSPRQGTYGYTF,TGTGCCAGCAGTCCTCGACAGGGGACGTATGGCTACACCTTC
TRBJ1-6,TRBV5-6,16,TRBD1,.,CASSPGTGGIGSPLHF,TGTGCCAGCAGCCCCGGGACAGGGGGGATAGGTTCACCCCTCCACTTT
TRBJ2-1,TRBV7-2,13,.,few,CASVRGGYGEQFF,TGTGCCAGCGTCAGGGGTGGGTACGGTGAGCAGTTCTTC
TRBJ2-5,TRBV7-9,15,TRBD2,.,CASSPPGLAGETQYF,TGTGCCAGCAGCCCCCCGGGACTAGCGGGAGAGACCCAGTACTTC
TRBJ1-1,TRBV5-1,15,TRBD1,.,CASSQITGVNTEAFF,TGCGCCAGCAGCCAAATAACAGGGGTGAACACTGAAGCTTTCTTT
TRBJ1-2,TRBV3-1/TRBV3-2,17,TRBD1,.,CASSQDVGQGAKGGYTF,TGTGCCAGCAGCCAAGATGTGGGACAGGGGGCGAAAGGTGGCTACACCTTC
TRBJ1-1,TRBV4-1,14,.,.,CASSQVTGPSQAFF,TGCGCCAGCAGCCAAGTAACAGGTCCCTCTCAAGCTTTCTTT
TRBJ2-3,TRBV2,15,TRBD2,few,CASSEAGGATDTQYF,TGTGCCAGCAGTGAAGCGGGAGGGGCCACAGATACGCAGTATTTT
TRBJ2-3,TRBV19,12,.,.,CASSMWADTQYF,TGTGCCAGTAGTATGTGGGCGGATACGCAGTATTTT
TRBJ2-5,TRBV7-2,16,.,.,CASSLHDSRVGETQYF,TGTGCCAGCAGCTTACATGATTCTAGAGTCGGAGAGACCCAGTACTTC
TRBJ1-5,TRBV19,15,.,.,CASSPLGGGNQPQHF,TGTGCCAGTAGTCCACTAGGGGGTGGCAATCAGCCCCAGCATTTT
TRBJ2-1,TRBV4-1,17,TRBD2,.,CASSQGATVGAGGPLFF,TGCGCCAGCAGCCAAGGGGCCACAGTTGGAGCGGGGGGCCCCTTGTTCTTC
TRBJ1-2,TRBV30,14,TRBD1,.,CAWKRTGGSYGYTF,TGTGCCTGGAAGAGGACAGGGGGCAGCTATGGCTACACCTTC
TRBJ2-1,TRBV28,13,.,.,CASRGQSYNEQFF,TGTGCCAGCAGAGGACAGAGCTACAATGAGCAGTTCTTC
TRBJ2-1,TRBV30,17,TRBD2,once,CAWSAPLLAGVKNEQFF,TGTGCCTGGAGTGCCCCCTTGCTAGCGGGAGTGAAGAATGAGCAGTTCTTC
TRBJ2-1,TRBV4-2,16,.,.,CASSQAPAGSYNEQFF,TGTGCCAGCAGCCAAGCTCCAGCGGGCTCCTACAATGAGCAGTTCTTC
TRBJ1-1,TRBV5-4,18,.,.,CASSRSPTNLEVNTEAFF,TGTGCCAGCAGCAGAAGCCCGACAAACTTAGAAGTCAACACTGAAGCTTTCTTT
TRBJ2-7,TRBV5-8,15,.,.,CASSLGFSGSYEQYF,TGTGCCAGCAGCTTGGGCTTCTCGGGCTCCTACGAGCAGTACTTC
TRBJ2-3,TRBV10-1,14,.,.,CASSEAGSTDTQYF,TGCGCCAGCAGTGAGGCGGGGAGCACAGATACGCAGTATTTT
TRBJ2-7,TRBV4-1,17,TRBD1,.,CASSQSAPGQGSYEQYF,TGCGCCAGCAGCCAATCAGCCCCGGGACAGGGGTCCTACGAGCAGTACTTC
TRBJ2-1,TRBV11-2,12,TRBD2,.,CASRGGYNEQFF,TGTGCCAGTCGGGGGGGGTACAATGAGCAGTTCTTC
TRBJ1-1,TRBV7-9,15,TRBD1,.,CASSYYLGQGTEAFF,TGTGCCAGCAGTTACTACCTCGGACAGGGAACTGAAGCTTTCTTT
TRBJ2-6,TRBV11-2,16,TRBD1,.,CASSPPPGQGVPVLTF,TGTGCCAGCAGCCCCCCCCCGGGACAGGGGGTTCCCGTCCTGACTTTC
TRBJ2-5,TRBV7-8,16,TRBD2,many,CASSRGLGLDEETQYF,TGTGCCAGCAGCCGTGGACTCGGACTAGATGAGGAGACCCAGTACTTC
TRBJ2-2,TRBV4-3,16,.,.,CASSPRPGLDVGELFF,TGCGCCAGCAGCCCCCGGCCGGGATTGGACGTCGGGGAGCTGTTTTTT